What follows is one T cell receptor beta chain and its context. Its antigen has not been determined. One base away there is no much larger clone; base qualities are not given. The sample originates from a study of cytomegalovirus exposure and HLA in healthy donors (dated by TCRdb to the late 2010s). Notes on the research overall: An earlier analysis of approximately 590 of the donors reported about 290 Gb of sequence data and around 110 million unique TCR beta sequences from some 180 million T cells. Approximately 310 gigabases of sequencing data and tens of millions of unique TCR sequences were included in an early release covering under 650 HLA-typed donors. The genetic ancestry cluster associated with self-reported Caucasian donors included 81% of the roughly 380 genotyped donors. The study aimed to test whether signatures of past pathogen exposure could be identified by cataloging public T cell receptors. The study used immunosequencing to profile the T cell repertoires of 666 subjects and linked those repertoires to cytomegalovirus serostatus. Besides the first cohort of some 670 subjects, a separate validation cohort made up of 90 to 150 different subjects was used. High-throughput TCR immunosequencing, statistical association of individual TCRs with disease status, and machine learning were combined to predict cytomegalovirus infection status. A later analysis re-examined previously published TCR beta repertoires from several hundred donors and added high-resolution HLA genotyping to investigate patterns of TCR occurrence. In the later analysis, no new phenotypic data were used to find candidate immune exposures; instead, reliance was placed on TCR beta sequences and their occurrence across donors. An earlier analysis of about 600 of the donors used high-throughput TCR beta sequencing to judge whether each TCR beta V gene segment behaved as functional or pseudogenic. Donor age, sex, ethnicity and CMV serostatus were compiled alongside the repertoire data. A later genetic analysis took genome-wide SNP genotypes for about 55% of the 666 donors and used that subset as a discovery cohort. All discovery cohort repertoires had been generated on a single sequencing platform. Class I and class II HLA loci were covered by the typing at four-digit resolution. The number of donors typed differed by locus, with about 629-630 for A, B, C, DRB1 and DQB1, around 500 for DQA1, over 600 for DPA1, and approximately 470 for DPB1. Several DR-DQ haplotypes were treated as single units for association and clustering because of strong linkage in the cohort. On average, roughly 250,000 unique TCR beta nucleotide sequences were sequenced per donor among 350 to 400 genotyped donors of the cohort, with roughly 18% of those sequences being non-productive.

The cohort consisted of some 730 healthy bone marrow donors. At the time of sampling, all cohort members were nominally healthy, though unrecorded immune exposures were likely present. The donor was CMV seropositive and belonged to the group of 250 to 300 seropositive cohort members. A peripheral blood sample was provided by each donor, and peripheral blood mononuclear cells were used for TCR beta sequencing. Genomic DNA extraction from the blood cell samples was performed with the Qiagen DNeasy Blood Extraction Kit. The paper as a whole reports these results and caveats: According to a later analysis, parvovirus B19, influenza, CMV and Epstein-Barr virus appeared linked to several top co-occurrence clusters. The 87-base-pair reads could not distinguish some IMGT-functional V segments, including TRBV6-2 and TRBV6-3, so those segments were excluded. A cluster of highly shared sequence variants was judged likely to represent a technical artifact of the sequencing pipeline. This cohort had only TCR beta chains sequenced, and the lack of alpha or paired-chain data limited which features could be detected. In both the original and validation cohorts, the classifier was reported to diagnose cytomegalovirus status with high specificity and sensitivity. The authors suggested that the approach could potentially be generalized to other disease states and immunological phenotypes. In a later genetic analysis, a missense DCLRE1C variant was associated with V-gene and J-gene trimming of TCR beta chains, and the association was replicated in an independent cohort. When HLA alleles, especially DR and DQ, strongly co-occurred, TCR associations were difficult to assign to individual alleles. A further reported finding was that TCR beta sequences accurately predicted the HLA-A and HLA-B alleles for most subjects in the first cohort. In a later analysis, TCR association rates were found to vary across HLA loci, with the most associated TCRs seen for DRB1 alleles and the fewest for HLA-C alleles. In the study, around 150 TCR beta chains were listed as associated with cytomegalovirus. In a later analysis, HLA-associated TCR beta chains showed more clonal expansion and lower generation probabilities than non-associated chains that were equally common. A later genetic analysis reported fewer N-insertions in productive TCRs among donors in an Asian-associated ancestry cluster than the roughly 700-donor mean. Because counts were too low, roughly 17 rarely observed V segments, including chromosome 9 orphons, were left out of the earlier analysis of over 550 of the donors. In vitro tests confirmed that a few of the cytomegalovirus-associated TCR beta chains recognize cytomegalovirus antigens. At a false discovery rate of 0.05, a later analysis linked about 16,000 TCR beta sequences to specific HLA alleles. The presence/absence analyses assumed that sequencing depth was roughly uniform across donors, and that assumption may not be true. In an earlier analysis of about 540 of the donors, most TCR beta V segments were observed in productive rearrangements about 87% or about 30% of the time, broadly matching IMGT annotations. Most CMV-associated TCR beta chains appeared to be HLA-restricted in a later analysis, and the HLA associations seemed to be driven largely by CMV exposure. Correlated functional status among segregating V segments might reflect linkage disequilibrium, but an unknown experimental factor could not be ruled out. Across donors, most TCR sequences were observed very rarely, whereas some public TCRs were present in many individuals. Immune exposure information for the cohort was limited to CMV serostatus. Because HLA typing was unavailable for some donors at each locus, only the typed subset was used in association tests.

The library came from the immunoSEQ multiplex PCR assay. A mixture of 60 forward primers for TCR Vbeta segments and 13 reverse primers for TCR Jbeta segments was used in the multiplex PCR. The CDR3 region of rearranged TCR beta genes was amplified from genomic DNA by a multiplex PCR assay. The Illumina HiSeq System was used to sequence the amplified TCR beta libraries as 87-base-pair reads. Per the authors' processing: In a later analysis, roughly 80 million unique TCR beta chains were counted across the 666 repertoires, and around 11 million of these chains were shared by at least two donors. Raw reads were error-corrected and collapsed into unique sequences by a nearest-neighbor algorithm in which closely related sequences were merged to remove PCR and sequencing errors. To assign V, D and J gene segments, CDR3 sequences were aligned to IMGT reference sequences. For a sequence to be retained, a match of at least six nucleotides to both a V gene segment and a J gene segment was required. Rearrangements were called productive when the CDR3 lacked stop codons and stayed in frame with V and J; all others were non-productive. CDR3 was defined by IMGT convention, running from the second conserved V-encoded cysteine to the conserved J-encoded phenylalanine. The earlier analysis of around 640 of the donors excluded sequences that lacked an unambiguous match to a single V gene segment. An earlier analysis of fewer than 650 of the donors classified V segments as functional when productive rearrangements were above 56.7% and as segregating when the standard deviation between donors was above 5%. To diagnose cytomegalovirus status from the catalog of TCR beta chain sequences, a statistical classification framework was built. In a later analysis, V and J genes were assigned by comparing TCR nucleotide sequences against IMGT/GENE-DB human TR gene sequences. Using the TCRdist pipeline, a later analysis assigned CDR3 sequences along with most-parsimonious VDJ recombination scenarios. A later analysis defined each TCR beta chain by its CDR3 amino acid sequence plus V-gene family, and excluded reads lacking a unique V-gene family. In a later analysis, several hundred highly shared, low-generation-probability nucleotide sequences were removed to address suspected cross-contamination and a sequencing artifact. In a later analysis, a clonal expansion index was calculated for each public chain from normalized within-repertoire ranks of inferred template counts. In a later analysis, generation probabilities were computed with a VDJ recombination model fitted to out-of-frame rearrangements, and the resulting probabilities were checked against IGoR. A later analysis scored TCR-TCR, TCR-HLA and TCR-CMV co-occurrence with hypergeometric tests, applying a repertoire-size bias correction to TCR pairs. A later analysis estimated false discovery rates by permuting HLA or CMV assignments 20 times. In a later analysis, co-occurring TCRs were grouped using DBSCAN, and TCRdist sequence similarity was added for clustering within HLA-allele-positive subsets. For co-occurrence clustering, repertoires with fewer than 30,000 or more than 120,000 public chains were excluded, along with 4 to 6 repertoires with anomalous nucleotide sharing. TCRdb provides this immuneACCESS table in a form limited to in-frame rearrangements. Some clones are lacking; in checked studies, under half of them reflect an unresolved V gene, and why the rest are absent is not known. V, J and clone size are those of that table, while D and trimming were read from the DNA. For this sample the table gives around 80,000 clones, of which roughly 65% were detected only once. The top ten hold roughly 4% of the sample.

For CDR1 and CDR2, the germline V gene lists MNHEY and SVGAGI. The junction carries 8 bases between V and J, which are trimmed by 0 bases and 0 bases respectively. The CDR3 runs 15 residues from the cysteine to the phenylalanine. Only the CDR3 DNA stays, 45 bases, in frame from base 1. The chain joins TRBV6-5 to TRBJ1-2; the D gene is perhaps TRBD1, from 5 matching bases. The TCR originated in a male donor in good health and CMV-seropositive. Material: PBMCs. This receptor has the CDR3 CASSYSVTANYGYTF. The DNA sequence is TGTGCCAGCAGTTACTCAGTGACAGCTAACTATGGCTACACCTTC.